This passage covers 29 T cell receptor beta chains from one sample sequenced in a study of CD4+ T cells in melanoma (dated by TCRdb to the early 2020s). Libraries were constructed by the immunoSEQ multiplex PCR assay. Drawn from immuneACCESS, this table holds only the in-frame rearrangements with V and J called that TCRdb kept. Clones are partly lost; checked studies trace under half to an unresolved V gene and leave the rest unexplained. The sample table lists 50,000 to 60,000 clones, almost 70% of them with a count of one. The ten largest clones capture 4.5% to 6% of the sample. Sequencing input: tumor tissue. The receptors shown here come from a human donor with melanoma.

The chain combines TRBV4-3 with TRBJ1-6; D remains ambiguous. The CDR3 has 13 residues. Trimming took off 5 bases at V and 5 bases at J, with 7 bases between the two ends. The germline CDR1 and CDR2 sequences are LGHNA and YSLEER. CDR3 residues: CASSGTHNSPLHF. The CDR3 DNA reads as TGCGCCAGCAGCGGAACCCATAATTCACCCCTCCACTTT.

The genes are TRBV7-9 and TRBJ2-7; no firm D call. V lost 5 bases and J 3 bases, leaving 17 bases between the germline ends. The CDR3 runs to 15 residues. Germline V lookup: CDR1 SEHNR, CDR2 FQNEAQ (reference sequence). The CDR3 coding sequence is TGTGCCAGCAGCCCCGCCTGGACGGATTACTACGAGCAGTACTTC. Protein product: CASSPAWTDYYEQYF.

This chain connects TRBV7-2 to TRBJ2-5, with TRBD2 matching over 14 bases. The CDR3 runs 16 residues. CDR1 and CDR2 from the germline V gene are SGHTA and FQGNSA. Trimming at V came to 5 bases and at J to 4 bases, leaving 6 bases not matched to a gene. CDR3 residues: CASSQGTSGGGETQYF. The CDR3 DNA is TGTGCCAGCAGCCAGGGGACTAGCGGGGGAGGAGAGACCCAGTACTTC.

This chain joins TRBV5-6 and TRBJ1-1; the D is unclear. The V end lost 0 bases, the J end lost 11 bases, and 11 bases lay between the germline ends. The CDR3 is 12 residues long. Germline V CDR1 and CDR2: SGHDT, YYEEEE. CDR3 DNA sequence: TGTGCCAGCAGCTTGGGGGGAGATTGGGCTTTCTTT. Translated, it gives CASSLGGDWAFF.

This clone was detected only a few times. This chain joins TRBV6-6 and TRBJ1-1, with no clear D. Germline V gene sequence: CDR1 MNHNY, CDR2 SVGAGI (reference sequence). This CDR3 spans 14 amino acids. Trimming pared 7 bases from V and 3 bases from J, leaving 15 bases between. The CDR3 loop reads CASTHWGGDTEAFF. In DNA form, the CDR3 reads TGTGCCAGCACTCACTGGGGTGGGGACACTGAAGCTTTCTTT.

J is TRBJ1-5 and V is TRBV7-6; TRBD1 agrees at 8 bases. CDR1 and CDR2 (germline): SGHVS, FNYEAQ. V dropped 1 base and J dropped 0; count of bases not matched to a gene: 5. The CDR3 has 17 amino acids. DNA of the CDR3: TGTGCCAGCAGCTTAGGCCAGGGGGCCTATAGCAATCAGCCCCAGCATTTT. This sequence encodes CASSLGQGAYSNQPQHF. The complete variable domain, with remaining parts taken from reference TRBV7-6 and TRBJ1-5, reads GAGVSQSPRYKVTKRGQDVALRCDPISGHVSLYWYRQALGQGPEFLTYFNYEAQQDKSGLPNDRFSAERPEGSISTLTIQRTEQRDSAMYRCASSLGQGAYSNQPQHFGDGTRLSIL.

This clone occurred once. This chain uses TRBV6-5 with TRBJ1-4; tentative D call: TRBD1 (5 bases). Germline V CDR1 and CDR2: MNHEY, SVGAGI. The length of the CDR3 is 15 residues. The V end lost 4 bases, the J end lost 4 bases, and 13 bases lay between the germline ends. This CDR3 reads CASSSRQPFNEKLFF. The CDR3 region has the DNA TGTGCCAGCAGTTCCAGACAGCCTTTTAATGAAAAACTGTTTTTT.

There are many counts of this clone. The rearrangement joins TRBV27 to TRBJ2-7; D remains unclear. V was clipped by 4 bases and J by 7 bases, with 8 bases between them. The CDR3 has 11 amino acids. Germline assignment: CDR1 MNHEY and CDR2 SMNVEV (reference sequence). The CDR3 loop is CASSSYQEQYF. In DNA, the CDR3 is TGTGCCAGCAGTTCCTACCAGGAGCAGTACTTC.

This clone was seen at least ten times. The genes are TRBV5-4 and TRBJ1-2; unclear D gene. Germline V gene data show CDR1 as SGHNT and CDR2 as YYREEE (reference sequence). The CDR3 has 13 amino acids. V lost 5 bases, J lost 4 bases, and 12 bases lay in between. The CDR3 DNA sequence: TGTGCCAGCAGGGCGATCGGATCCTATGGCTACACCTTC. It translates to CASRAIGSYGYTF.

This clone has ten or more counts. V is TRBV7-6 and J is TRBJ2-3; D is ambiguous. CDR3 length equals 15 residues. Between the trimmed V and J ends, which lost 1 base and 1 base, there was a span of 9 bases. Per germline, CDR1 SGHVS and CDR2 FNYEAQ. The CDR3 region is CASSLGAGGTDTQYF. In DNA form, the CDR3 reads TGTGCCAGCAGCTTAGGGGCAGGCGGCACAGATACGCAGTATTTT. The whole variable domain, filled in from reference TRBV7-6 and TRBJ2-3, reads GAGVSQSPRYKVTKRGQDVALRCDPISGHVSLYWYRQALGQGPEFLTYFNYEAQQDKSGLPNDRFSAERPEGSISTLTIQRTEQRDSAMYRCASSLGAGGTDTQYFGPGTRLTVL.

Note on this clone: A read error is possible here, since a much larger clone lies one base away. This specimen includes other DNA sequences encoding the same CDR3. The chain's CDR3 is CAWIGGGNYEQYF. CDR3 nucleotides: TGTGCCTGGATCGGGGGGGGGAACTACGAGCAGTACTTC. The rearrangement uses TRBV30 and TRBJ2-7; TRBD2 matches 8 bases. The V and J ends lost 4 bases and 3 bases, in that order; junction bases with no gene match: 5. The germline V gene encodes CDR1 GTSNPN and CDR2 SVGIG (reference sequence). This CDR3 is 13 amino acids long.

The gene calls are TRBV13 and TRBJ2-1; perhaps TRBD1 as D (5 bases). The CDR3 totals 14 residues. The V and J ends lost 6 bases and 0 bases respectively, with 9 bases between them. The V gene's germline CDR1 is PRHDT and CDR2 FYEKMQ (reference sequence). CDR3 bases: TGTGCCAGCAGAGACAGTTTCTCCTACAATGAGCAGTTCTTC. The encoded protein is CASRDSFSYNEQFF.

The CDR3 DNA is TGTGCCAGCAGGGCAGGCGTCTCCGGGGAGCTGTTTTTT. Its protein is CASRAGVSGELFF. The chain combines TRBV9 with TRBJ2-2; the D is unclear. The CDR3 has 13 residues. Germline assignment: CDR1 SGDLS and CDR2 YYNGEE. Trimming removed 5 bases from V and 6 bases from J, with 11 bases in between.

This chain joins TRBV6-5 and TRBJ1-5; D unresolved. Germline V gene lookup returns CDR1 MNHEY and CDR2 SVGAGI. The germline V and J ends were trimmed by 5 bases and 4 bases, with 9 bases remaining between them. The CDR3 has 13 residues. Written as DNA, the CDR3 is TGTGCCAGCAGTGTGTCTGGGAATCAGCCCCAGCATTTT. Its translation is CASSVSGNQPQHF.

The CDR3 is CASSLTGQGWNEQFF. CDR3 DNA sequence: TGTGCCAGCAGCTTAACGGGACAGGGTTGGAATGAGCAGTTCTTC. The rearrangement uses TRBV7-3 and TRBJ2-1, with 9 bases lining up with TRBD1. In germline, CDR1 is SGHTA, CDR2 FQGTGA. The CDR3 consists of 15 residues. Germline trimming cut 0 bases from V and 7 bases from J; bases unmatched to any gene: 4.

This chain joins TRBV7-9 and TRBJ2-3; D is perhaps TRBD1 or TRBD2 (6 bases each). This CDR3 is built from 17 residues. V lost 5 bases and J lost 5, with 23 bases in between. Germline V CDR1 and CDR2: SEHNR, FQNEAQ (reference sequence). CDR3 residues: CASSPRLGGPPRDTQYF. The CDR3 coding sequence is TGTGCCAGCAGCCCCCGCCTTGGGGGGCCGCCTCGAGATACGCAGTATTTT.

This sequence joins TRBV19 and TRBJ2-7; TRBD1 is a possible D gene (6 bases). V dropped 3 bases and J dropped 6 bases, with 9 bases sitting between them. The CDR3 contains 12 residues. Germline V gene lookup returns CDR1 LNHDA and CDR2 SQIVND (reference sequence). The DNA for the CDR3 is TGTGCCAGTAGTATGGGGGCGGCCGAGCAGTACTTC. Translated: CASSMGAAEQYF.

The chain joins TRBV7-3 to TRBJ2-2; tentative D call: TRBD2 (6 bases). CDR3 length equals 14 residues. Trimming left V 5 bases short and J 7 bases short, with 14 bases between. Germline assignment: CDR1 SGHTA and CDR2 FQGTGA. The DNA of the CDR3 is TGTGCCAGCAGCCGAACGGTGGGGGGCGGGGAGCTGTTTTTT. It yields the protein CASSRTVGGGELFF.

The chain recombines TRBV9 with TRBJ1-4, with 9 bases identical to TRBD1. CDR3 length equals 15 residues. Germline V gene lookup returns CDR1 SGDLS and CDR2 YYNGEE. V trimming: 1 base; J trimming: 12 bases; junction bases outside the gene matches: 10. In DNA, the CDR3 is TGTGCCAGCAGCGTAACGGGACAGGGCGGCGAGGAACTGTTTTTT. This translates into CASSVTGQGGEELFF.

The V and J genes are TRBV7-6 and TRBJ2-1, with 8 bases that match TRBD1. The CDR3 covers 17 residues. Germline-derived CDR1 and CDR2 are SGHVS and FNYEAQ. J was trimmed by 4 bases and V by 5 bases; bases with no gene match: 13. CDR3: CASSRRDGTGLYNEQFF. In DNA, the CDR3 is TGTGCCAGCAGCCGGAGGGACGGGACAGGACTATACAATGAGCAGTTCTTC. The full variable domain, with the rest looked up from reference TRBV7-6 and TRBJ2-1, is GAGVSQSPRYKVTKRGQDVALRCDPISGHVSLYWYRQALGQGPEFLTYFNYEAQQDKSGLPNDRFSAERPEGSISTLTIQRTEQRDSAMYRCASSRRDGTGLYNEQFFGPGTRLTVL.

The chain has TRBV11-3 and TRBJ1-2; D gene ambiguous. The CDR3 sequence is 13 residues long. Germline loops: CDR1 SGHNT, CDR2 YENEEA. V was trimmed by 1 base and J by 4 bases, leaving 7 bases between them. CDR3 sequence (DNA): TGTGCCAGCAGCTTAGCCCCCCCCTATGGCTACACCTTC. It codes for CASSLAPPYGYTF. Supplemented by reference TRBV11-3 and TRBJ1-2, the full variable domain reads EAGVVQSPRYKIIEKKQPVAFWCNPISGHNTLYWYLQNLGQGPELLIRYENEEAVDDSQLPKDRFSAERLKGVDSTLKIQPAELGDSAVYLCASSLAPPYGYTFGSGTRLTVV.

The chain is built from TRBV7-3 and TRBJ2-3, with TRBD2 identical over 7 bases. From germline, CDR1 is SGHTA and CDR2 FQGTGA. The V segment lost 3 bases and the J segment 3 bases; nucleotides outside the gene matches: 6. This CDR3 is built from 15 residues. CDR3 amino acids: CASSFTGGGTDTQYF. CDR3 nucleotide sequence: TGTGCCAGCAGCTTTACGGGGGGAGGAACAGATACGCAGTATTTT.

The genes are TRBV30 and TRBJ2-7; D gene ambiguous. Germline V lookup: CDR1 GTSNPN, CDR2 SVGIG (reference sequence). V lost 2 bases and J lost 2, with 13 bases in between. This CDR3 has 14 residues. Here the CDR3 reads CAWSPRAPPYEQYF. CDR3 sequence (DNA): TGTGCCTGGAGTCCCCGGGCACCCCCCTACGAGCAGTACTTC.

This clone showed up just a few times. The gene calls are TRBV5-4 and TRBJ2-5; 7 nucleotides align to TRBD1. Germline loops: CDR1 SGHNT, CDR2 YYREEE (reference sequence). The CDR3 extends over 17 amino acids. Trimming took 4 bases from V and 4 from J; bases not matched to a gene: 16. CDR3 sequence: CASSQGRGGGIRETQYF. In DNA, the CDR3 is TGTGCCAGCAGCCAAGGACGAGGGGGCGGAATTAGAGAGACCCAGTACTTC.

This rearrangement joins TRBV27 to TRBJ2-1, with 7 bases matching TRBD1. V lost 5 bases to trimming and J lost 2 bases; unmatched junction nucleotides: 3. The CDR3 sequence is 14 residues long. Germline lookup yields CDR1 MNHEY and CDR2 SMNVEV (reference sequence). The CDR3 is CASSTGEPYNEQFF. The CDR3, as DNA: TGTGCCAGCAGTACAGGGGAGCCCTACAATGAGCAGTTCTTC.

This chain joins TRBV11-2 and TRBJ1-5; 9 bases are a match to TRBD1. V lost 6 bases, J lost 5 bases, and 5 bases stayed unmatched. Germline V gives CDR1 SGHAT, CDR2 FQNNGV. The CDR3 is 14 amino acids. The CDR3 sequence is CASSLDRGYQPQHF. CDR3 DNA: TGTGCCAGCAGTTTGGACAGGGGTTATCAGCCCCAGCATTTT.

The sample holds a few counts of this clone. The V gene is TRBV30, the J gene TRBJ1-6; TRBD1 agrees at 7 bases. Unmatched junction bases numbered 20, after V lost 5 bases and J lost 7 bases. Germline CDR1 is GTSNPN and CDR2 is SVGIG (reference sequence). The CDR3 contains 18 residues. The CDR3 sequence is CAWQSPLGRQGGNSPLHF. The DNA for the CDR3 is TGTGCCTGGCAATCTCCTCTCGGGCGACAGGGTGGGAATTCACCCCTCCACTTT.

This chain uses TRBV5-6 with TRBJ1-2; no firm D call. The CDR3 totals 11 residues. Germline V lookup: CDR1 SGHDT, CDR2 YYEEEE. Trimming stripped 4 bases from V and 6 bases from J, with 7 bases between. The CDR3 nucleotides read TGTGCCAGCAGCGGGCCTAATGGCTACACCTTC. Translation gives CASSGPNGYTF.

This clone has just a few counts. V gene TRBV7-2 combines with J gene TRBJ1-6; D unresolved. Trimming shortened V by 1 base and J by 9 bases, and 10 bases separated the two germline ends. CDR1 SGHTA and CDR2 FQGNSA come from the germline V gene. The CDR3 length is 14 residues. CDR3: CASSLGYSLSPLHF. Written as DNA, the CDR3 is TGTGCCAGCAGCTTAGGATACAGCCTTTCACCCCTCCACTTT.